These T cell receptor beta chains were read from a single sample in a study of blood T cell repertoires in COVID-19. TCRdb keeps only in-frame clones here, not all; method: immunoSEQ multiplex PCR. The sample holds approximately 150,000 clones, 70% to 90% seen once. Sequencing was carried out using peripheral blood. The receptors were sampled from a human donor in a cohort sampled during active COVID-19. CDR3s include the opening cysteine and the closing phenylalanine or tryptophan. A D gene is named only where the DNA matches it firmly. The listing skips clone size in some rows; elsewhere it reads once, few, many or a size class.

v_gene: TRBV10-3; d_gene: TRBD1; j_gene: TRBJ1-5; abundance: few; CDR3nt: TGTGCCATCAGTCGACAGGGCGACAATCAGCCCCAGCATTTT; CDR3aa: CAISRQGDNQPQHF
v_gene: TRBV9; d_gene: .; j_gene: TRBJ1-6; abundance: .; CDR3nt: TGTGCCAGCAGCCCGCGGACAGCGGGATCACCCCTCCACTTT; CDR3aa: CASSPRTAGSPLHF
v_gene: TRBV6-5; d_gene: TRBD2; j_gene: TRBJ2-2; abundance: .; CDR3nt: TGTGCCAGCAGTTATTCGGGGGGGCCGGACACCGGGGAGCTGTTTTTT; CDR3aa: CASSYSGGPDTGELFF
v_gene: TRBV10-3; d_gene: TRBD2; j_gene: TRBJ2-1; abundance: .; CDR3nt: TGTGCCATCAGGACGGGACTAGCGGGATACAATGAGCAGTTCTTC; CDR3aa: CAIRTGLAGYNEQFF
v_gene: TRBV18; d_gene: TRBD2; j_gene: TRBJ2-7; abundance: .; CDR3nt: TGTGCCAGCTCAACCACAACTAGCGGGCCCACCTACGAGCAGTACTTC; CDR3aa: CASSTTTSGPTYEQYF
v_gene: TRBV10-3; d_gene: .; j_gene: TRBJ2-5; abundance: .; CDR3nt: TGTGCCATCAGTGAGAGGGGTAGCCAAGAGACCCAGTACTTC; CDR3aa: CAISERGSQETQYF
v_gene: TRBV14; d_gene: .; j_gene: TRBJ2-3; abundance: .; CDR3nt: TGTGCCAGCAGCCGGTCTTACTTGGATACGCAGTATTTT; CDR3aa: CASSRSYLDTQYF
v_gene: TRBV4-3; d_gene: TRBD1; j_gene: TRBJ1-1; abundance: .; CDR3nt: TGCGCCAGCAGCCAATGGGGACAGGGGGCATCTGAAGCTTTCTTT; CDR3aa: CASSQWGQGASEAFF
v_gene: TRBV9; d_gene: .; j_gene: TRBJ2-5; abundance: .; CDR3nt: TGTGCCAGCAGCGTAGGGGGACTGCCTACTCAAGAGACCCAGTACTTC; CDR3aa: CASSVGGLPTQETQYF
v_gene: TRBV5-6; d_gene: .; j_gene: TRBJ1-1; abundance: .; CDR3nt: TGTGCCAGCAGCTTTTACATCTTGGTGAACACTGAAGCTTTCTTT; CDR3aa: CASSFYILVNTEAFF